This T cell receptor beta chain appears in the sequencing data of a study of T cell responses to AZD1222 COVID-19 vaccine. The study, taken as a whole, reports: Researchers took repertoire samples only after the peak T cell response had come. Nearly half of unique spike-specific TCRs reportedly avoided B.1.351 and B.1.1.7 mutated regions. When two AZD1222 doses had been given, Spike-specific TCR breadth and depth rose.

With respect to this clone: The antigen remains undetermined.

TCRdb's copy holds only in-frame clones and misses some; the assay was immunoSEQ multiplex PCR. The sample gives about 39,000 clones, 88% of which show up once; roughly 29% is in the top ten. Trimming removed 3 bases at V and 6 bases at J, with 21 bases between. Germline values: CDR1 MGHRA, CDR2 YSYEKL. This CDR3 is built from 16 residues. The sequence came from an adult who received the MenACWY meningococcal vaccine as a control. Sequencing used peripheral blood, obtained 28 days after the second dose of the MenACWY control vaccine. The genes are TRBV4-1 and TRBJ2-7, with a possible D match to TRBD2 (6 bases). The CDR3 region has the DNA TGCGCCAGCAGCCACGGTCGGGCGCGGGGCCAGTCCGAGCAGTACTTC. Protein sequence: CASSHGRARGQSEQYF.